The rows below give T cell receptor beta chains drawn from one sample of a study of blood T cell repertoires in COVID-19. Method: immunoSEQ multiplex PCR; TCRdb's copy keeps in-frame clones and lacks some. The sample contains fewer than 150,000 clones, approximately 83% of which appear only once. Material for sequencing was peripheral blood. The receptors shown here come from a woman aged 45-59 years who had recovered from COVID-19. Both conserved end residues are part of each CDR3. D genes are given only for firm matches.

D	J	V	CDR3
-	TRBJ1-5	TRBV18	CASSAGPPDSNQPQHF
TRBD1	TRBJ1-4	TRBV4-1	CASRDWTGGISNEKLFF
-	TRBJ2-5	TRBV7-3	CASSGAGRETQYF
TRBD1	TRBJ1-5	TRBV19	CASSVQGNNQPQHF
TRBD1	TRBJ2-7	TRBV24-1	CADKGTENYEQYF
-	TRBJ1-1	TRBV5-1	CASSAGLRGFAEAFF
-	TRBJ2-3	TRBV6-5	CASRASRDTQYF
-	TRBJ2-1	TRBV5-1	CASSPGQNDYNEQFF
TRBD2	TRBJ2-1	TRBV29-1	CSVGLGLAGYRSSYNEQFF
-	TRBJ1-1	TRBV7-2	CASSAAGARRFQAFF
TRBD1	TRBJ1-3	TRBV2	CASSRPTGLGNTIYF
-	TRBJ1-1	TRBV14	CASSLGGWNTEAFF
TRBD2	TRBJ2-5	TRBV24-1	CAPFGVTSGRGETQYF
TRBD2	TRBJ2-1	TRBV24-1	CATSVSLAGVNEQFF
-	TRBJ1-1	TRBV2	CASSRGMNTEAFF
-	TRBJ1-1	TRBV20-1	CSAGPYTEAFF
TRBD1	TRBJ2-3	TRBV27	CASSPQDRGRTKDTQYF
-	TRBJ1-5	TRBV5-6	CASSWGDQPQHF
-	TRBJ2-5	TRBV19	CASSLGHLETQYF
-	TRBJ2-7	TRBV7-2	CASSPTGSYEQYF
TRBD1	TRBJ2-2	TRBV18	CASSRGQGIRSRDRTGELFF
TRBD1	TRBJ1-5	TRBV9	CASSQTGGPQPQHF
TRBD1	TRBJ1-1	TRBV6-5	CASRGTGGIEAFF
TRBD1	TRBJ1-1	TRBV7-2	CASSPRQGTGTEAFF
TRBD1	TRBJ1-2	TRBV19	CASSISGTGGHYGYTF
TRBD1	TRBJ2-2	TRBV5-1	CASSKDRVGTGELFF
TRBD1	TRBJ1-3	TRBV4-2	CASSPDRSLVAGNTIYF
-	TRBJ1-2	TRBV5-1	CASSPGRDSYGYTF
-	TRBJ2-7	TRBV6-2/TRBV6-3	CASSTGRSSYEQYF
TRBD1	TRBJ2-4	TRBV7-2	CASSPDRGGAKNIQYF
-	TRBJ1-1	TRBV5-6	CASSLQQLRAFF
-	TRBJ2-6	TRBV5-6	CASSLPGTGANVLTF
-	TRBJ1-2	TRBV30	CAWVFGDTAYGYTF